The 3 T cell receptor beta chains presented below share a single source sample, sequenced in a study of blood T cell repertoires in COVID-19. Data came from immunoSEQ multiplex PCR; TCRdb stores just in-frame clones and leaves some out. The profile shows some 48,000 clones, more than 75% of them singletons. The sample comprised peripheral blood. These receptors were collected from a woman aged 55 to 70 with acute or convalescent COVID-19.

This CDR3 is CASSPWRGGTGELFF. CDR3 coding DNA: TGTGCCAGCAGCCCCTGGCGGGGGGGTACCGGGGAGCTGTTTTTT. The genes are TRBV7-8 and TRBJ2-2, with 9 nucleotides matching TRBD2. CDR3 size: 15 residues. Germline assignment: CDR1 SGHVS and CDR2 FQNEAQ. With V trimmed by 5 bases and J by 5 bases, 6 bases remained unmatched. Complete variable domain (other parts from reference TRBV7-8 and TRBJ2-2): GAGVSQSPRYKVAKRGQDVALRCDPISGHVSLFWYQQALGQGPEFLTYFQNEAQLDKSGLPSDRFFAERPEGSVSTLKIQRTQQEDSAVYLCASSPWRGGTGELFFGEGSRLTVL.

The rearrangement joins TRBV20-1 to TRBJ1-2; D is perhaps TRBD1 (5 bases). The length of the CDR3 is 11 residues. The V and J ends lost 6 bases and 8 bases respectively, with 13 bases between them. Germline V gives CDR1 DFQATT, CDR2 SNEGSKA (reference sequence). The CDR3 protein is CSARGLGGYTF. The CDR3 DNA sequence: TGCAGTGCAAGGGGACTCGGAGGCTACACCTTC.

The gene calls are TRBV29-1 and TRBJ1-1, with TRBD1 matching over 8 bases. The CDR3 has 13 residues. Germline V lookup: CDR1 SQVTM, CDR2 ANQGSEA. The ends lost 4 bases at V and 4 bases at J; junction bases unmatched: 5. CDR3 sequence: CSVATGASTEAFF. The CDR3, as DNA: TGCAGCGTTGCGACAGGGGCTTCCACTGAAGCTTTCTTT.